The rows below give T cell receptor beta chains drawn from one sample of a study of T cells in Graves' hyperthyroidism and ophthalmopathy. TCRdb passed the multiplex PCR reads through MiXCR, listing each CDR3 protein once. The sample carries about 380,000 distinct CDR3 sequences, about a fifth recorded once. Sequencing used blood. Every receptor here comes from a man aged 18 to 30 with Graves' ophthalmopathy. CDR3s include the opening cysteine and the closing phenylalanine or tryptophan. The order of the fields is D gene, J gene, clone size, V gene, CDR3 DNA, CDR3 protein. D genes are given only for firm matches. A row's size may be missing; if present it is once, few, many or a size class.

NA,TRBJ1-6,many,TRBV2,TGTGCCAGCAGTAACAGGGAGTCCTATAATTCACCCCTCCACTTT,CASSNRESYNSPLHF
TRBD1,TRBJ2-3,many,TRBV5-1,TGCGCCAGCAGCCTCCTCCGGGACAGGGAGTCAGATACGCAGTATTTT,CASSLLRDRESDTQYF
NA,TRBJ2-7,many,TRBV2,TGTGCCAGCCTAGCATACTTGATCTACGAGCAGTACTTC,CASLAYLIYEQYF
NA,TRBJ2-7,many,TRBV11-2,TGTGCCAGCAGCCCAGCTGGGACCTTATCCTACGAGCAGTACTTC,CASSPAGTLSYEQYF
NA,TRBJ1-6,many,TRBV3-1,TGTGCCAGCAGCCAAGGAGGGAGCTCCTATAATTCACCCCTCCACTTT,CASSQGGSSYNSPLHF
NA,TRBJ2-2,few,TRBV28,TGTGCCAGCAGTTTAGGGAGCACCGACACCGGGGAGCTGCTTTTT,CASSLGSTDTGELLF
TRBD2,TRBJ2-3,NA,TRBV12-3/TRBV12-4,TGTGCCAGCAGTGGGAGGGGCGGAGGAGTGGGAGATACGCAGTATTTT,CASSGRGGGVGDTQYF
NA,TRBJ1-5,NA,TRBV19,TGTGCCAGTAGTATCCTTCGACAGCCGCCGGAGCCCCAGCATTTT,CASSILRQPPEPQHF
TRBD1,TRBJ2-7,few,TRBV6-1,TGTGCCAGCAGTTCCCGGGACAGGGGTGTCTACGAGCAGTACTTC,CASSSRDRGVYEQYF
NA,TRBJ1-5,few,TRBV5-1,TGTGCCAGCAGTGCTGGGTCCAGGCAGCCCCAGCATTTT,CASSAGSRQPQHF
NA,TRBJ1-1,many,TRBV19,TGTGCCAGTAGTATCTCAGTAGTGGGCACTGAAGCTTTCTTT,CASSISVVGTEAFF
NA,TRBJ2-1,few,TRBV20-1,TGCAGTGCGGGAGGGGGGGGGGCCTCGTACAATGAGCAGTTCTTC,CSAGGGGASYNEQFF
NA,TRBJ2-3,NA,TRBV9,TGTGCCAGCGCACTAGACGCAGATACGCAGTATTTT,CASALDADTQYF
TRBD2,TRBJ2-7,many,TRBV28,TGTGCCAGCAGCTTAGCGGGGGGGGGGTACTACGAGCAGTACTTC,CASSLAGGGYYEQYF
TRBD2,TRBJ2-3,NA,TRBV12-3/TRBV12-4,TGTGCCAGCAGCTCAAGACTAGCGGGAGACACAGATACGCAGTATTTT,CASSSRLAGDTDTQYF
NA,TRBJ2-1,many,TRBV2,TGTGCCAGCAACCCCTACAATGAGCAGTTCTTC,CASNPYNEQFF
TRBD2,TRBJ2-2,NA,TRBV5-5,TGTGCCAGCAGCCTCGGACTAGCGGGGGGGCCCGGGGAGCTGTTTTTT,CASSLGLAGGPGELFF
TRBD1,TRBJ2-7,NA,TRBV5-4,TGTGCCAGCAGCACGGGACAGCGATTGATTGGCGAGCAGTACTTC,CASSTGQRLIGEQYF
TRBD1,TRBJ1-1,many,TRBV5-1,TGCGCCAGCAGCTTAGAACAGGGGGTCTCTGAAGCTTTCTTT,CASSLEQGVSEAFF
NA,TRBJ1-5,many,TRBV9,TGTGCCAGCAGTTCGGGGGAGAGCAATCAGCCCCAGCATTTT,CASSSGESNQPQHF
NA,TRBJ2-7,many,TRBV28,TGTGCCAGCAGTCCCGCAAGGGCGGGGCCTTCCTACGAGCAGTACTTC,CASSPARAGPSYEQYF
NA,TRBJ2-3,many,TRBV24-1,TGTGCCACCAGTTATAAGGGGGAAGGGACAGATACGCAGTATTTT,CATSYKGEGTDTQYF
NA,TRBJ2-7,many,TRBV6-5,TGTGCCAGCAGTTACTCGAGTGGTCTTCGGGGCTACGAGCAGTACTTC,CASSYSSGLRGYEQYF
NA,TRBJ2-3,many,TRBV6-1,TGTGCCAGCAGTTTGGGCCTTGGGACTGGGGTCGGCACAGATACGCAGTATTTT,CASSLGLGTGVGTDTQYF
NA,TRBJ2-5,NA,TRBV3-1,TGTGCCAGCAGCGTAGCGGAGTCGTTTCGGATTGGGGCGACCCAGTACTTC,CASSVAESFRIGATQYF
NA,TRBJ2-3,many,TRBV2,TGTGCCAGCAGTGAAGTTTTGGGCACAGATACGCAGTATTTT,CASSEVLGTDTQYF
NA,TRBJ1-6,many,TRBV19,TGTGCCAGTAGGGGGGACGTTCGCTCCTATAATTCACCCCTCCACTTT,CASRGDVRSYNSPLHF
TRBD1,TRBJ1-2,NA,TRBV5-8,TGTGCCAGCAGCCCCCACAGGGGCGGCTACACCTTC,CASSPHRGGYTF
TRBD2,TRBJ2-1,few,TRBV9,TGTGCCAGCAGCGGCGGGAGCGCGGGGAATGAGCAGTTCTTC,CASSGGSAGNEQFF
NA,TRBJ2-7,many,TRBV7-9,TGTGCCAGCAGCTTTGGGGGCCACGAGCAGTACTTC,CASSFGGHEQYF
NA,TRBJ1-6,NA,TRBV20-1,TGCAGCCCCCAAGGGGGGACAACTGTCTATAATTCACCCCTCCACTTT,CSPQGGTTVYNSPLHF
NA,TRBJ1-2,many,TRBV5-1,TGCGCCAGCAGCCAGGGGACTGCCTATGGCTACACCTTC,CASSQGTAYGYTF
NA,TRBJ1-5,NA,TRBV7-8,TGTGCCAGCAGCTTATACTCGGGGGGAGTCGATCAGCCCCAGCATTTT,CASSLYSGGVDQPQHF
TRBD2,TRBJ2-1,many,TRBV9,TGTGCCAGCAGCTCTGGGACTAGCCGGAATGAGCAGTTCTTC,CASSSGTSRNEQFF
TRBD2,TRBJ2-1,few,TRBV7-9,TGTGCCAGCAGCTCGGGACTACTTAGTCAGTTCTTC,CASSSGLLSQFF
NA,TRBJ1-1,many,TRBV11-2,TGTGCCAGCAGCGCGGACAGATACACTGAAGCTTTCTTT,CASSADRYTEAFF